These 3 T cell receptor beta chains originate from one sample sequenced in a study of blood T cell repertoires in COVID-19. Assay: immunoSEQ multiplex PCR; the TCRdb copy retains only in-frame clones and omits some. Among fewer than 150,000 clones listed, around four fifths were seen once. The sequencing sample was made of PBMCs or T cells enriched from blood (not recorded which). Receptor source: a man aged 30 to 39 who had recovered from COVID-19.

V and J are TRBV5-1 and TRBJ2-2, with TRBD1 identical over 10 bases. Germline-derived CDR1 and CDR2 are SGHRS and YFSETQ. After removal of 1 base from V and 5 bases from J, the junction contained 5 bases not matched to a gene. The CDR3 has 16 residues. The CDR3 sequence: CASSLLGQGKTGELFF. The CDR3 bases are TGCGCCAGCAGCTTGCTGGGACAGGGGAAAACCGGGGAGCTGTTTTTT.

This chain connects TRBV19 to TRBJ1-1; tentative D call: TRBD1 (6 bases). The CDR3 extends over 14 amino acids. Between the trimmed V and J ends, which lost 3 bases and 1 base, there was a span of 9 bases. Germline V lookup: CDR1 LNHDA, CDR2 SQIVND (reference sequence). The CDR3 DNA follows: TGTGCCAGTAGTATTGGGGGACAGAACACTGAAGCTTTCTTT. Translation: CASSIGGQNTEAFF.

The chain joins TRBV14 to TRBJ2-1; D gene unclear. V was trimmed by 2 bases and J by 6 bases, leaving 14 bases between them. Germline V gene sequence: CDR1 SGHDN, CDR2 FVKESK. The CDR3 spans 15 residues. The DNA of the CDR3 is TGTGCCAGCAGCCAACCTACATGGGCATCCAATGAGCAGTTCTTC. Its translation: CASSQPTWASNEQFF.